This T cell receptor beta chain originates from a study of CD8 T cells in Susac syndrome. The authors sequenced TCR beta from blood CD8+ and CD4+ T cells. The multiple sclerosis controls consisted of treatment-naive patients with relapsing-remitting disease, either stable or active. Purification of the CD8+ and CD4+ T cells relied on negative isolation, and TEMRA cells underwent FACS enrichment. Reverse transcription of about 0.45 to 1 ug RNA used random hexamers. Amplification of TCR beta CDR3 by immunoSEQ multiplex PCR spanned 54 Vbeta and 13 Jbeta. TCRdb analysed the immunoSEQ multiplex PCR reads with MiXCR anew, one entry per CDR3 protein. This sample has 200,000 to 300,000 distinct CDR3 sequences, with 90% to 95% found just once. From germline, CDR1 is MRHNA and CDR2 SNTAGT. This CDR3 contains 15 residues. V trimming: 8 bases; J trimming: 5 bases; junction bases outside the gene matches: 12.

The chain is built from TRBV6-4 and TRBJ1-2, with 9 bases lining up with TRBD1. The clonotype comes from a human donor with multiple sclerosis. Sample: CD4+ T cells from PBMCs. The CDR3, as DNA: TGTGCCAGCCGAGAACCGGGACAGGGTGCGTATGGCTACACCTTC. Residues: CASREPGQGAYGYTF.